These 11 T cell receptor beta chains originate from one sample sequenced in a study of T-cell reconstitution after alpha-beta-depleted transplantation in children (dated by TCRdb to about 2016). According to the study, the label for this sample's treatment or condition signals: allogeneic hematopoietic cell transplantation with graft depleted of TCRalphabeta T cells and CD19 B cells. The library was prepared using PCR. The instrument was an Illumina HiSeq 2500. TCR libraries were prepared with molecular barcoding, using unique molecular identifiers to normalize TCRbeta repertoire quantification. TCRdb reprocessing: public reads trimmed at Q25 with fastp, clones called with MiXCR, in-frame beta chains kept. Rows merge per CDR3 protein into single entries with the most common DNA and genes. The sample contains 97,000 or so distinct CDR3 sequences, about 6.8% of them found a single time. The top ten clonotypes cover less than 20% of the sample.

Sample: PBMCs, taken before TCRalphabeta/CD19-depleted stem cell transplant. These receptors came from a boy aged 2 to 9 with acute lymphoblastic leukemia, due to receive a stem cell transplant.

Only a few counts were recorded for this clonotype. The J gene is TRBJ1-5, the V gene TRBV5-6, with D unclear. Germline CDR1 and CDR2: SGHDT and YYEEEE. The CDR3 totals 14 residues. V lost 5 bases and J 6 bases, leaving 15 bases between the germline ends. The CDR3: CASSGSLEPQPQHF. The CDR3 nucleotides are TGTGCCAGCAGTGGGAGTCTTGAGCCTCAGCCCCAGCATTTT.

This clonotype was detected only a few times. The chain couples TRBV20-1 to TRBJ1-1, with D hard to call. Trimming stripped 6 bases from V and 2 bases from J, with 13 bases between. This CDR3 region has 13 residues. Per germline, CDR1 DFQATT and CDR2 SNEGSKA (reference sequence). The CDR3, as DNA: TGCAGTGCGAGGCGACGGATTAACACTGAAGCTTTCTTT. Encoded protein: CSARRRINTEAFF.

In DNA, the CDR3 is TGCGCCAGCAGCTTGAACAGCGGGGGAACGTTCTCCTACGAGCAGTACTTC. Residues: CASSLNSGGTFSYEQYF. The rearrangement joins TRBV5-1 to TRBJ2-7, with 8 nucleotides matching TRBD2. The CDR3 is 17 residues long. The junction had 9 bases not matched to a gene; V was cut back by 1 base and J by 0 bases. Germline CDR1 is SGHRS and CDR2 is YFSETQ.

V is TRBV6-1 and J is TRBJ2-7; 11 bases are a match to TRBD2. Per germline, CDR1 MNHNS and CDR2 SASEGT. This CDR3 has 14 amino acids. V was pared by 9 bases and J by 6 bases, with 10 bases of the junction left unmatched. As DNA, the CDR3 is TGTGCCAGTAGGCTGACTAGCGGGGTACGCGAGCAGTACTTC. Translating it yields CASRLTSGVREQYF.

The chain joins TRBV6-5 to TRBJ2-1; 11 bases map to TRBD2. Trimming took 4 bases from V and 7 from J; bases not matched to a gene: 9. The CDR3 is 16 amino acids. Per germline, CDR1 MNHEY and CDR2 SVGAGI. In DNA form, the CDR3 reads TGTGCCAGCAGTTCCCTTAGCGGGGGGGCTGAGAATGAGCAGTTCTTC. Translating gives CASSSLSGGAENEQFF.

On this clonotype itself: Just one base apart from a much larger clone, this may be a read error. The genes are TRBV5-8 and TRBJ2-1; tentative D call: TRBD2 (6 bases). The CDR3 is 14 residues long. Trimming took off 2 bases at V and 7 bases at J, with 13 bases between the two ends. The germline V gene has CDR1 SGHTS and CDR2 YDEGEE. The CDR3: CASSFPSAPNEQFF. As DNA, the CDR3 is TGTGCCAGCAGCTTTCCTAGCGCGCCAAATGAGCAGTTCTTC.

The V and J genes are TRBV29-1 and TRBJ1-1; unclear D gene. The V end was cut by 5 bases, the J end by 3 bases, with 7 bases between. The CDR3 is made up of 11 amino acids. Per the germline V gene, CDR1 is SQVTM and CDR2 is ANQGSEA. The chain's CDR3 is CSVRGYTEAFF. The CDR3 nucleotides are TGCAGCGTTCGAGGGTACACTGAAGCTTTCTTT.

This clonotype was seen at least ten times. Relative to the germline gene, one junction end is altered; a read error may explain this. This sequence joins TRBV10-3 and TRBJ2-2, with TRBD2 matching 8 bases. The CDR3 contains 14 residues. CDR1 is ENHRY, CDR2 SYGVKD, per germline. In nucleotides, the CDR3 is TGTGCCATCGGGGATAGCGGGAACGCCGGGGAGCTGTTTTTT. It is translated as CAIGDSGNAGELFF.

This clonotype was seen only a few times. J is TRBJ2-3 and V is TRBV11-1; 7 bases agree with TRBD1. V lost 5 bases to trimming and J lost 4 bases; unmatched junction nucleotides: 18. The CDR3 has 18 amino acids. Germline CDR1 is SGHAT and CDR2 is FQDESV (reference sequence). In DNA form, the CDR3 reads TGTGCCAGCAGCCAGTACTACCGGGACAGCGAACGTCCAGATACGCAGTATTTT. Translated: CASSQYYRDSERPDTQYF.

The chain carries TRBV10-3 and TRBJ2-5, with a tentative D call TRBD1 (6 bases). V lost 6 bases and J lost 0, with 14 bases in between. The CDR3 is 15 amino acids. In germline, CDR1 is ENHRY, CDR2 SYGVKD. The CDR3 DNA follows: TGTGCCATCAGCTCGGGACAAACGTACCAAGAGACCCAGTACTTC. It codes for CAISSGQTYQETQYF.

This clonotype showed up many times. This chain connects TRBV18 to TRBJ1-5; 7 nucleotides match TRBD1. The J segment lost 7 bases and the V segment lost 3 bases, leaving 3 bases of the junction unmatched. Germline CDR1 reads KGHSH; CDR2 reads LQKENI. CDR3 length: 13 residues. The CDR3 region has the DNA TGTGCCAGCTCACCTACAGGGGACCAGCCCCAGCATTTT. This encodes CASSPTGDQPQHF.